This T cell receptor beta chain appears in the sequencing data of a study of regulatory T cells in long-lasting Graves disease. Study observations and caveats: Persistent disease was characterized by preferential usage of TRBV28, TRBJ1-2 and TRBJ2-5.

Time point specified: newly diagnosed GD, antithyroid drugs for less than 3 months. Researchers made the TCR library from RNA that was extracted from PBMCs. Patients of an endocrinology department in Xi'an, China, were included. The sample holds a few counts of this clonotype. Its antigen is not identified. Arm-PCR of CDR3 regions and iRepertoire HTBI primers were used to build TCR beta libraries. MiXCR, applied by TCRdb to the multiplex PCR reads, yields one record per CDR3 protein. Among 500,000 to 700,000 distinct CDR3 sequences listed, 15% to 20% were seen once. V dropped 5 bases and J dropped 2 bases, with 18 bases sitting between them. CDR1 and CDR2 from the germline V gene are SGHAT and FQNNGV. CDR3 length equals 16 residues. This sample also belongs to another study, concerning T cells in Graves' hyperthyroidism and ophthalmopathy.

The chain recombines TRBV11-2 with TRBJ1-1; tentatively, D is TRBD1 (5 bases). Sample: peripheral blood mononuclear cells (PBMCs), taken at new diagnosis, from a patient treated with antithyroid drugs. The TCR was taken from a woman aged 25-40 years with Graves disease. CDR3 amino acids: CASSPWGYSVNTEAFF. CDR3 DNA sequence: TGTGCCAGCAGCCCCTGGGGCTACTCCGTTAACACTGAAGCTTTCTTT.